This is a list of T cell receptor beta chains from one sample in a study of CD8+ T cells in alopecia areata. Using immunoSEQ multiplex PCR, the repertoire was profiled, and TCRdb retains in-frame clones only, with some absent. The profile shows fewer than 200,000 clones, less than 70% of them singletons. Specimen: CD4+ T cells sorted from blood, collected at week 24, from a patient treated with tofacitinib. These receptors were taken from a human donor with alopecia areata. Each CDR3 is given with its conserved first and last residue. Fields, in order: J gene, D gene, V gene, clone size, CDR3 DNA, CDR3 protein. D genes are given only for firm matches. Clone size is not always given. Where it is, it says once, few, many or a class for expanded clones.

TRBJ2-1	NA	TRBV19	few	TGTGCCAGTAGTATTGCAGCCATCAATGAGCAGTTCTTC	CASSIAAINEQFF
TRBJ2-6	NA	TRBV30	NA	TGTGCCTGGAGTGGCATCGGGTCTGGGGCCAACGTCCTGACTTTC	CAWSGIGSGANVLTF
TRBJ1-4	NA	TRBV21-1	few	TGTGCCAGCAGCAAACGAGGGAGGGATGAAAAACTGTTTTTT	CASSKRGRDEKLFF
TRBJ1-2	NA	TRBV29-1	NA	TGCAGCGTTGAGGGGGACGGCTACACCTTC	CSVEGDGYTF
TRBJ1-2	TRBD1	TRBV4-2	NA	TGTGCCAGCAGCCAACAGGGACAGGGATATGGCTACACCTTC	CASSQQGQGYGYTF
TRBJ2-2	NA	TRBV5-1	NA	TGCGCCAGCAGTTGGGGGGCCTCGAACACCGGGGAGCTGTTTTTT	CASSWGASNTGELFF
TRBJ2-3	NA	TRBV2	NA	TGTGCCAGCAGTGGTGGACTCATCACAGATACGCAGTATTTT	CASSGGLITDTQYF
TRBJ2-4	TRBD1	TRBV2	few	TGTGCCAGCGGGGACAGGAAAAACATTCAGTACTTC	CASGDRKNIQYF
TRBJ2-7	TRBD1	TRBV4-1	NA	TGCGCCAGCAGCCAAGATAGTGCCAGGGGGTACGAGCAGTACTTC	CASSQDSARGYEQYF
TRBJ2-7	NA	TRBV30	NA	TGTGCCTGGAGTGTAGGTACGACCTACGAGCAGTACTTC	CAWSVGTTYEQYF
TRBJ1-6	NA	TRBV19	NA	TGTGCCAGTAGTATCGACGGCGATTCACCCCTCCACTTT	CASSIDGDSPLHF
TRBJ2-7	TRBD1	TRBV5-1	once	TGCGCCAGCAGCCCTCAGGGGGATCCTCTCGAGCAGTACTTC	CASSPQGDPLEQYF
TRBJ1-2	NA	TRBV29-1	few	TGCAGCGTTGCAGGGGCGGGCTATGGCTACACCTTC	CSVAGAGYGYTF
TRBJ1-4	NA	TRBV2	few	TGTGCCAGCAGTGGCGGGAGTGAAAAACTGTTTTTT	CASSGGSEKLFF
TRBJ1-5	NA	TRBV5-1	NA	TGCGCCAGCAGACTGGACGGAAACAATCAGCCCCAGCATTTT	CASRLDGNNQPQHF
TRBJ2-2	NA	TRBV25-1	once	TGTGCCAGCAGTGTTCAGGCCCGCACCGGGGAGCTGTTTTTT	CASSVQARTGELFF
TRBJ2-5	NA	TRBV29-1	NA	TGCAGCGCAGGTCCGAAGGGAGAGACCCAGTACTTC	CSAGPKGETQYF
TRBJ2-3	NA	TRBV6-6	NA	TGTGCCAGCAGTTACTCGACGGGAACAGATACGCAGTATTTT	CASSYSTGTDTQYF
TRBJ1-4	NA	TRBV30	NA	TGTGCACAGGGAAGTGAAAAACTGTTTTTT	CAQGSEKLFF
TRBJ1-5	TRBD1	TRBV29-1	NA	TGCAGCGTTGATCCGGGACAGGGGAACAATCAGCCCCAGCATTTT	CSVDPGQGNNQPQHF
TRBJ2-7	TRBD1	TRBV7-8	NA	TGTGCCAGCACTGGACAGGGAATGGCTTGGTCCGAGCAGTACTTC	CASTGQGMAWSEQYF
TRBJ1-1	NA	TRBV29-1	once	TGCAGCGCAAGATTATGGGTGAACACTGAAGCTTTCTTT	CSARLWVNTEAFF
TRBJ2-2	NA	TRBV6-5	once	TGTGCCAGCAGTTACCTCCCGGGCAGGGGTACCGGGGAGCTGTTTTTT	CASSYLPGRGTGELFF
TRBJ1-2	NA	TRBV29-1	NA	TGCAGCGTTGTGGACAGCCCGTTGGGGTATGGCTACACCTTC	CSVVDSPLGYGYTF
TRBJ1-6	TRBD1	TRBV30	NA	TGTGCCTGGAGGCAGGGGGCAGGGAATAATTCACCCCTCCACTTT	CAWRQGAGNNSPLHF
TRBJ1-2	NA	TRBV14	NA	TGTGCCAGCAGCCAAGAGTGGGACTATGGCTACACCTTC	CASSQEWDYGYTF
TRBJ2-3	NA	TRBV20-1	NA	TGCAGTGCTGAAGACGCAGATACGCAGTATTTT	CSAEDADTQYF
TRBJ1-2	TRBD1	TRBV19	NA	TGTGCCAGTAGCCTACCGGACAGGGGAAGCTATGGCTACACCTTC	CASSLPDRGSYGYTF
TRBJ2-7	TRBD2	TRBV4-1	NA	TGCGCCAGCAGCCCCCCGGGGAGGGGAGACTACGAGCAGTACTTC	CASSPPGRGDYEQYF
TRBJ2-7	NA	TRBV10-3	NA	TGTGCCAACCGAGGCGACAGAGCCTACGAGCAGTACTTC	CANRGDRAYEQYF
TRBJ1-6	TRBD1	TRBV30	NA	TGTGCCTGGAGTGAACCCGCCGGGACAGATAATTCACCCCTCCACTTT	CAWSEPAGTDNSPLHF
TRBJ2-3	TRBD2	TRBV11-3	once	TGTGCCAGCAGCCTCGGGCTAGCGGGGTCAGATACGCAGTATTTT	CASSLGLAGSDTQYF
TRBJ1-4	NA	TRBV29-1	NA	TGCAGCGCCCCCCAGACATTCACCTGGGCTGAAAAACTGTTTTTT	CSAPQTFTWAEKLFF
TRBJ2-3	NA	TRBV4-1	NA	TGCGCCAGCAGCCAAGTCGAACGGGGGAGCACAGATACGCAGTATTTT	CASSQVERGSTDTQYF
TRBJ2-2	NA	TRBV9	NA	TGTGCCAGCAGCGTTACGGTAATGCGGGCGAACACCGGGGAGCTGTTTTTT	CASSVTVMRANTGELFF
TRBJ1-1	TRBD1	TRBV25-1	NA	TGTGCCAGCAGGAAAGACAGGGGAGGTACTGAAGCTTTCTTT	CASRKDRGGTEAFF
TRBJ2-2	NA	TRBV5-6	few	TGTGCCAGCAGCTTGCTTACAGAAAACACCGGGGAGCTGTTTTTT	CASSLLTENTGELFF
TRBJ1-2	NA	TRBV5-1	NA	TGCGCCAGCAGCGGACCGGGACGGACCTATGGCTACACCTTC	CASSGPGRTYGYTF
TRBJ1-2	TRBD1	TRBV5-6	NA	TGTGCCAGCAGCGATACAGGGGGTAATGGCTACACCTTC	CASSDTGGNGYTF
TRBJ1-6	TRBD1	TRBV27	NA	TGTGCCAGCTCCCCGGACAGGGCTCTTTCACCCCTCCACTTT	CASSPDRALSPLHF
TRBJ1-5	NA	TRBV6-6	NA	TGTGCCAGCAGTTACGTCCAACCTAATCAGCCCCAGCATTTT	CASSYVQPNQPQHF
TRBJ1-2	TRBD1	TRBV6-5	NA	TGTGCCAGCAGTTACTCGATACAGGGGGTGGCCTATGGCTACACCTTC	CASSYSIQGVAYGYTF
TRBJ2-1	TRBD1	TRBV25-1	NA	TGTGCGGCTTCCTCCGGACAGGGGAGCAATGAGCAGTTCTTC	CAASSGQGSNEQFF
TRBJ1-2	TRBD1	TRBV30	NA	TGTGCCTGGAGTGGGGGACAGGCGGTCTATGGCTACACCTTC	CAWSGGQAVYGYTF
TRBJ2-3	NA	TRBV11-1	NA	TGTGCCAGCAGCTTAGCGGGGGACGATACGCAGTATTTT	CASSLAGDDTQYF
TRBJ1-2	NA	TRBV27	few	TGTGCCAGCAGTTCTGCGACGGGGGGCTACACCTTC	CASSSATGGYTF
TRBJ1-4	TRBD1	TRBV29-1	NA	TGCAGCGCCAGGACAGGGGCCCCTGAAAAACTGTTTTTT	CSARTGAPEKLFF
TRBJ2-3	TRBD1	TRBV6-5	once	TGTGCCAGCAGCCCGGACAGGGGTAGCACAGATACGCAGTATTTT	CASSPDRGSTDTQYF
TRBJ1-5	NA	TRBV6-6	NA	TGTGCCAGCAGTTGGGACGGAAACAATCAGCCCCAGCATTTT	CASSWDGNNQPQHF
TRBJ1-5	TRBD1	TRBV27	few	TGTGCCAGCGGTGCCGGGACAGGGCGTAGTCAGCCCCAGCATTTT	CASGAGTGRSQPQHF
TRBJ1-2	TRBD1	TRBV30	NA	TGTGCCTACTCCCGGGACAGGGGGCAACACTATGGCTACACCTTC	CAYSRDRGQHYGYTF
TRBJ1-1	NA	TRBV7-9	NA	TGTGCCAGCAGCTTAGTAGGGGGTCAGGCTTTCTTT	CASSLVGGQAFF
TRBJ1-4	NA	TRBV7-9	NA	TGTGCCAGCAGCTTAGAACGGGCCACTAATGAAAAACTGTTTTTT	CASSLERATNEKLFF
TRBJ2-7	NA	TRBV6-5	NA	TGTGCCAGCAGTTACTTATACGAGCAGTACTTC	CASSYLYEQYF
TRBJ2-1	TRBD2	TRBV10-3	NA	TGTGCCAGTACTACGGGAGGCGGCTCCTACAATGAGCAGTTCTTC	CASTTGGGSYNEQFF
TRBJ1-6	TRBD1	TRBV7-8	NA	TGTGCCAGCAGCTTAAATGACAGGGATTCACCCCTCCACTTT	CASSLNDRDSPLHF